A single sample is the source of the 19 T cell receptor beta chains below, sequenced in a study of T cell changes during pregnancy in multiple sclerosis. Sequenced by immunoSEQ multiplex PCR; TCRdb stores in-frame clones only, minus some. The table records about 83,000 clones, over 80% of them present only once. Specimen: PBMCs, collected in the first trimester of pregnancy. The receptors stem from a female donor in good health, serving as a control in a pregnancy study. Some clones in this sample may be carry-over from other donors' samples.

This clone appeared once. V gene TRBV28 combines with J gene TRBJ2-2; 10 nucleotides match TRBD2. This CDR3 region has 16 residues. The V gene's germline CDR1 is MDHEN and CDR2 SYDVKM. The V segment lost 5 bases and the J segment 3 bases; nucleotides outside the gene matches: 6. CDR3 amino acids: CASSLAGLADTGELFF. CDR3 in DNA: TGTGCCAGCAGTCTCGCCGGACTAGCGGACACCGGGGAGCTGTTTTTT.

The CDR3 DNA is TGTGCCAGCAGCGATCCCCGGGGATATAATTCACCCCTCCACTTT. Translation gives CASSDPRGYNSPLHF. This chain joins TRBV21-1 and TRBJ1-6. TRBV21-1 is a known pseudogene. The CDR3 contains 15 residues.

This clone was picked up one time. The chain employs TRBV4-1 and TRBJ2-7; D is uncertain. CDR1 MGHRA and CDR2 YSYEKL come from the germline V gene. CDR3 length: 13 residues. V lost 0 bases, J lost 3 bases, and 6 bases lay in between. CDR3 DNA: TGCGCCAGCAGCCAAGATTTAATCTACGAGCAGTACTTC. It is translated as CASSQDLIYEQYF.

V is TRBV27 and J is TRBJ2-1, with D perhaps TRBD1 (6 bases). The germline V and J ends were trimmed by 3 bases and 0 bases, with 12 bases remaining between them. Per the germline V gene, CDR1 is MNHEY and CDR2 is SMNVEV (reference sequence). This CDR3 comprises 16 residues. The CDR3 here is CASSLLTDSSYNEQFF. For the CDR3, the DNA is TGTGCCAGCAGTTTGTTGACGGACAGCTCCTACAATGAGCAGTTCTTC.

The chain combines TRBV28 with TRBJ2-3; 7 nucleotides agree with TRBD2. Trimming removed 2 bases from V and 7 bases from J; junction bases left unmatched: 9. The germline CDR1 and CDR2 sequences are MDHEN and SYDVKM. The CDR3 runs to 15 residues. CDR3 coding DNA: TGTGCCAGCAGTTTAGGTGGGCGGGAGTTAAATACGCAGTATTTT. Its translation is CASSLGGRELNTQYF.

The genes are TRBV10-3 and TRBJ2-1; the match to TRBD2 covers 7 bases. The CDR3 spans 14 residues. Per the germline V gene, CDR1 is ENHRY and CDR2 is SYGVKD. V gave up 8 bases and J gave up 3 bases; unmatched junction bases: 7. The CDR3 is CAIQAGRSYNEQFF. The DNA of the CDR3 is TGTGCCATCCAAGCGGGGCGGAGCTACAATGAGCAGTTCTTC.

The rearrangement links TRBV28 to TRBJ1-3, with 8 positions matching TRBD1. The germline gives CDR1 MDHEN, CDR2 SYDVKM. The CDR3 runs 15 residues. The ends lost 7 bases at V and 3 bases at J; junction bases unmatched: 8. As DNA, the CDR3 is TGTGCCAGCACCTCACAGGGGGGCTATGGAAACACCATATATTTT. Translating gives CASTSQGGYGNTIYF. Looking up the rest from reference TRBV28 and TRBJ1-3 gives the full variable domain: DVKVTQSSRYLVKRTGEKVFLECVQDMDHENMFWYRQDPGLGLRLIYFSYDVKMKEKGDIPEGYSVSREKKERFSLILESASTNQTSMYLCASTSQGGYGNTIYFGEGSWLTVV.

The chain recombines TRBV29-1 with TRBJ1-2, with 8 positions matching TRBD1. V shed 4 bases and J 5 bases; nucleotides not matched to a gene: 12. Per the germline V gene, CDR1 is SQVTM and CDR2 is ANQGSEA. The CDR3 is 15 residues long. DNA of the CDR3: TGCAGCGTTGGAGGTGGACAGGGATCGGCGTATGGCTACACCTTC. Its protein product is CSVGGGQGSAYGYTF.

This clone was seen a few times. J is TRBJ1-2 and V is TRBV5-1; D possibly corresponds to TRBD1 (6 bases). The V and J ends lost 4 bases and 6 bases respectively, with 10 bases between them. Germline V gene sequence: CDR1 SGHRS, CDR2 YFSETQ. The CDR3 is 12 residues long. The CDR3 DNA reads TGCGCCAGCAGCCCTAACAGGGATGGCTACACCTTC. This translates into CASSPNRDGYTF.

V and J are TRBV28 and TRBJ1-2, with D uncertain. CDR1 MDHEN and CDR2 SYDVKM come from the germline V gene. The germline V and J ends were trimmed by 5 bases and 2 bases, with 9 bases remaining between them. This CDR3 comprises 13 residues. The CDR3 here is CASSIKRNYGYTF. The CDR3 bases are TGTGCCAGCAGTATAAAGCGGAACTATGGCTACACCTTC.

The CDR3 DNA follows: TGTGCCAGCAGCTTAGCGCTAGGTGGTCCCGAGGGGTACTTC. Its protein is CASSLALGGPEGYF. This chain links TRBV7-2 with TRBJ2-7, with a possible D match to TRBD2 (5 bases). From germline, CDR1 is SGHTA and CDR2 FQGNSA. Trimming took 0 bases from V and 12 from J, leaving 18 bases between them. The CDR3 is 14 amino acids.

The chain recombines TRBV10-3 with TRBJ2-7; 10 nucleotides match TRBD1. The CDR3 loop spans 14 amino acids. J lost 3 bases, V lost 6 bases, and 5 bases had no gene match. Germline assignment: CDR1 ENHRY and CDR2 SYGVKD. The CDR3 DNA reads TGTGCCATCAGAGGGGACAGGGGTGGCTACGAGCAGTACTTC. This sequence encodes CAIRGDRGGYEQYF.

This chain connects TRBV28 to TRBJ1-5; D not resolved. V was shortened by 6 bases and J by 3 bases, with 15 bases between the two germline ends. The CDR3 totals 15 residues. CDR1 and CDR2 from the germline V gene are MDHEN and SYDVKM. In DNA, the CDR3 is TGTGCCAGCAGGTCCTATTCAAGCGTCAATCAGCCCCAGCATTTT. Translated: CASRSYSSVNQPQHF.

This clone was counted a single time. This chain connects TRBV19 to TRBJ2-1; 10 positions match TRBD2. The V segment lost 3 bases and the J segment 4 bases; nucleotides outside the gene matches: 9. Germline CDR1 and CDR2: LNHDA and SQIVND (reference sequence). The CDR3 loop spans 17 amino acids. CDR3 protein: CASSIRASGGSYNEQFF. The CDR3 nucleotides read TGTGCCAGTAGTATTCGGGCTAGCGGGGGATCGTACAATGAGCAGTTCTTC.

This chain uses TRBV28 with TRBJ2-5; 9 bases are a match to TRBD1. V shed 10 bases, J shed 5 bases, and the junction held 8 bases outside the gene matches. CDR1 and CDR2 from the germline V gene are MDHEN and SYDVKM. This CDR3 is 13 amino acids long. The CDR3 loop is CATLTGGGETQYF. CDR3 in DNA: TGTGCCACTCTTACAGGGGGCGGCGAGACCCAGTACTTC.

The V gene is TRBV20-1, the J gene TRBJ1-3, with a tentative D call TRBD1 (5 bases). This CDR3 is 11 amino acids long. V lost 5 bases to trimming and J lost 9 bases, with 11 bases between them. Germline V gene data show CDR1 as DFQATT and CDR2 as SNEGSKA (reference sequence). The CDR3 loop reads CSAGGDGTIYF. DNA for the CDR3: TGCAGTGCTGGGGGGGACGGCACCATATATTTT.

The V and J genes are TRBV19 and TRBJ2-2; D perhaps matches TRBD2 (5 bases). The V end lost 1 base, the J end lost 8 bases, and 8 bases lay between the germline ends. The CDR3 runs to 13 residues. Germline V CDR1 and CDR2: LNHDA, SQIVND (reference sequence). CDR3 coding DNA: TGTGCCAGTAGTATAGCAATAGCGGGGGAGCTGTTTTTT. Protein: CASSIAIAGELFF.

This clone was recorded only once. V and J are TRBV27 and TRBJ2-3, with no clear D. Trimming took 6 bases from V and 1 from J, leaving 5 bases between them. This CDR3 is 12 amino acids long. CDR1 and CDR2 (germline): MNHEY, SMNVEV (reference sequence). This CDR3 reads CASSRGTDTQYF. The CDR3 DNA reads as TGTGCCAGCAGCCGGGGCACAGATACGCAGTATTTT.

For the CDR3, the DNA is TGCGCCAGCAGCCCACATCCTCAGGGGGAGGCAGGAAACACCATATATTTT. Amino acids: CASSPHPQGEAGNTIYF. The gene calls are TRBV5-1 and TRBJ1-3; 7 positions agree with TRBD1. J lost 4 bases, V lost 4 bases, and 14 bases had no gene match. CDR1 and CDR2 (germline): SGHRS, YFSETQ. CDR3 length: 17 amino acids.